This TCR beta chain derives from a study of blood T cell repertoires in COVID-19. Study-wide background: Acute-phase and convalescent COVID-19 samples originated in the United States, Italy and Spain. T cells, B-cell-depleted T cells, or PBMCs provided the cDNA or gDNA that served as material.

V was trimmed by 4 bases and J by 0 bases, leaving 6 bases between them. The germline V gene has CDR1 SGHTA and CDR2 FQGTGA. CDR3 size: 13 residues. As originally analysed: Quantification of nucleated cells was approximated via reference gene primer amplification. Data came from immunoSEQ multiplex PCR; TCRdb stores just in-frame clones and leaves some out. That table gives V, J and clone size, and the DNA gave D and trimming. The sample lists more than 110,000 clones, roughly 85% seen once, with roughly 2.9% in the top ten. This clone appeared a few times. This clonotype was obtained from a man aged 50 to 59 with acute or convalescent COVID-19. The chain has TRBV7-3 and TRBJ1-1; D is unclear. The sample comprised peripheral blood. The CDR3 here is CASSSRLNTEAFF. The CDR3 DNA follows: TGTGCCAGCAGCTCGAGATTGAACACTGAAGCTTTCTTT.